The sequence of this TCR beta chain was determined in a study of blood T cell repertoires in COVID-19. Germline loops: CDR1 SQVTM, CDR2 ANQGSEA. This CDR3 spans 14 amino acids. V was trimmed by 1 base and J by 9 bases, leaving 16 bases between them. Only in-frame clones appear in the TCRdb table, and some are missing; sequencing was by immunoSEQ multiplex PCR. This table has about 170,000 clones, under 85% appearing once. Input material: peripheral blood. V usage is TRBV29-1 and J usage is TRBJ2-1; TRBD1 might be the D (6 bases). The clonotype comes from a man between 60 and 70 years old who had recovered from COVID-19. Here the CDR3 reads CSVEVVAGESEQFF. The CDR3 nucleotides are TGCAGCGTTGAAGTAGTTGCAGGGGAGAGTGAGCAGTTCTTC.